The 27 T cell receptor beta chains below come from one sample, sequenced in a study of blood T cell repertoires in COVID-19. Produced via immunoSEQ multiplex PCR; TCRdb's table is partial and in-frame only. This sample has 110,000 or so clones; approximately 80% occur once, and the top ten carry under 5%. The sequenced sample consisted of peripheral blood. Receptors were obtained from a woman in her seventies with acute or convalescent COVID-19.

Here the CDR3 reads CASKRTDRYNEQFF. In DNA form, the CDR3 reads TGTGCCAGCAAACGGACAGACCGCTACAATGAGCAGTTCTTC. The rearrangement joins TRBV19 to TRBJ2-1, with a tentative D call TRBD1 (6 bases). This CDR3 contains 14 residues. Trimming left V 9 bases short and J 3 bases short, with 15 bases between. Germline lookup yields CDR1 LNHDA and CDR2 SQIVND (reference sequence).

This chain links TRBV27 with TRBJ1-6, with D maybe TRBD1 (5 bases). The CDR3 contains 15 residues. With 3 bases removed from V and 13 bases from J, the gap between germline ends came to 19 bases. Germline CDR1 and CDR2: MNHEY and SMNVEV (reference sequence). CDR3 nucleotides: TGTGCCAGCAGTTTCCTGGGGGGAAGCTTTCATCCCCTCCACTTT. This sequence encodes CASSFLGGSFHPLHF.

The rearrangement joins TRBV7-8 to TRBJ2-5, with D maybe TRBD2 (6 bases). This CDR3 comprises 15 residues. The V end was cut by 0 bases, the J end by 2 bases, with 10 bases between. The germline gives CDR1 SGHVS, CDR2 FQNEAQ. The CDR3 region is CASSLASGVQETQYF. The CDR3 DNA follows: TGTGCCAGCAGCTTAGCTAGCGGAGTTCAAGAGACCCAGTACTTC.

The rearrangement uses TRBV9 and TRBJ1-1, with D perhaps matching TRBD1 (5 bases). Per the germline V gene, CDR1 is SGDLS and CDR2 is YYNGEE. Trimming shortened V by 4 bases and J by 0 bases, and 16 bases separated the two germline ends. CDR3 length: 16 residues. CDR3 sequence: CASSPVGAGMNTEAFF. CDR3 nucleotides: TGTGCCAGCAGCCCCGTAGGGGCCGGAATGAACACTGAAGCTTTCTTT.

V gene TRBV4-3 combines with J gene TRBJ1-6; D uncertain. CDR1 LGHNA and CDR2 YSLEER come from the germline V gene. V lost 4 bases and J lost 7, with 11 bases in between. This CDR3 region has 14 residues. CDR3 DNA sequence: TGCGCCAGCAGCCTCTGGCAGGAAAATTCACCCCTCCACTTT. As protein: CASSLWQENSPLHF.

The chain uses TRBV2 and TRBJ2-7; 9 nucleotides align to TRBD2. The V segment lost 6 bases and the J segment 6 bases; nucleotides outside the gene matches: 18. The CDR3 is 17 amino acids. The germline V gene has CDR1 SNHLY and CDR2 FYNNEI. This CDR3 reads CASSDNPRAGGPSEQYF. CDR3 DNA: TGTGCCAGCAGCGATAACCCCCGGGCGGGAGGGCCTAGCGAGCAGTACTTC.

This chain links TRBV2 with TRBJ1-2, with D possibly matching TRBD1 (6 bases). This CDR3 is 15 amino acids long. Per the germline V gene, CDR1 is SNHLY and CDR2 is FYNNEI. V was clipped by 6 bases and J by 4 bases, with 18 bases between them. CDR3 region: CASSARGALVYGYTF. Written as DNA, the CDR3 is TGTGCCAGCAGCGCCCGGGGGGCGCTTGTCTATGGCTACACCTTC.

The CDR3 protein is CASSQGRSSGNTIYF. In DNA, the CDR3 is TGCGCCAGCAGCCAAGGACGGAGCTCTGGAAACACCATATATTTT. J is TRBJ1-3 and V is TRBV4-3; D remains ambiguous. Germline CDR1 is LGHNA and CDR2 is YSLEER. CDR3 length: 15 residues. The V gene lost 1 base and the J gene lost 0 bases, with 7 bases spanning the gap.

The chain links TRBV12-3 or TRBV12-4 to TRBJ2-3; 7 bases are shared with TRBD1. J lost 4 bases, V lost 7 bases, and 2 bases had no gene match. The CDR3 totals 12 residues. The CDR3 nucleotides are TGTGCCAGCAACGACAGGGCAGATACGCAGTATTTT. Translating gives CASNDRADTQYF.

CDR3 amino acids: CASSMTGASGYTF. CDR3 DNA sequence: TGTGCCAGCAGCATGACAGGGGCGAGTGGCTACACCTTC. The chain recombines TRBV7-6 with TRBJ1-2; 8 bases fit TRBD1. CDR1 and CDR2 from the germline V gene are SGHVS and FNYEAQ. V lost 5 bases, J lost 7 bases, and 6 bases stayed unmatched. This CDR3 has 13 amino acids.

The chain uses TRBV3-1 (or the pseudogene TRBV3-2) and TRBJ1-1, with no clear D. The germline V and J ends were trimmed by 0 bases and 5 bases, with 10 bases remaining between them. This CDR3 has 14 residues. CDR1 and CDR2 from the germline V gene are LGHDT and YNNKEL (reference sequence). The CDR3 spells CASSQDAKRTEAFF. The CDR3 DNA reads as TGTGCCAGCAGCCAAGATGCCAAACGGACTGAAGCTTTCTTT.

V gene TRBV5-1 combines with J gene TRBJ2-7; TRBD1 matches 10 bases. The CDR3 totals 14 residues. The V segment lost 3 bases and the J segment 3 bases; nucleotides outside the gene matches: 3. Germline V gene data show CDR1 as SGHRS and CDR2 as YFSETQ. For the CDR3, the DNA is TGCGCCAGCAGCTCCCGGGACAGGGGCTACGAGCAGTACTTC. This translates into CASSSRDRGYEQYF.

The V call is TRBV5-6, the J call TRBJ2-7; TRBD2 matches 10 bases. Germline V gives CDR1 SGHDT, CDR2 YYEEEE. The CDR3 covers 15 residues. Trimming took 6 bases from V and 5 from J; bases not matched to a gene: 11. The CDR3: CASTLLSGRANEQYF. CDR3 nucleotide sequence: TGTGCCAGCACCCTATTGAGCGGGAGGGCCAACGAGCAGTACTTC. The full variable domain, completed using reference TRBV5-6 and TRBJ2-7, is DAGVTQSPTHLIKTRGQQVTLRCSPKSGHDTVSWYQQALGQGPQFIFQYYEEEERQRGNFPDRFSGHQFPNYSSELNVNALLLGDSALYLCASTLLSGRANEQYFGPGTRLTVT.

V gene TRBV7-8 combines with J gene TRBJ2-1, with a possible D match to TRBD2 (6 bases). V was shortened by 5 bases and J by 3 bases, with 14 bases between the two germline ends. Germline loops: CDR1 SGHVS, CDR2 FQNEAQ. The CDR3 covers 15 residues. This chain's CDR3 is CASSLGRGYYNEQFF. The CDR3 nucleotides read TGTGCCAGCAGCCTCGGACGGGGGTACTACAATGAGCAGTTCTTC.

The V and J genes are TRBV3-1 (or the pseudogene TRBV3-2) and TRBJ1-2; D may be TRBD1 (6 bases). This CDR3 comprises 15 residues. Trimming stripped 0 bases from V and 8 bases from J, with 16 bases between. Germline-derived CDR1 and CDR2 are LGHDT and YNNKEL (reference sequence). Here the CDR3 DNA reads TGTGCCAGCAGCCAAGAAGGGGGACCAGGCGGGGGCTACACCTTC. Its protein product is CASSQEGGPGGGYTF.

In its sample, this clone was seen a few times. The rearrangement joins TRBV5-6 to TRBJ1-5; TRBD1 aligns across 7 bases. Germline lookup yields CDR1 SGHDT and CDR2 YYEEEE. Losses at the gene ends were 4 bases for V and 6 bases for J; bases not matched to a gene: 10. This CDR3 is built from 15 residues. The CDR3 reads CASSLYTRQGQPQHF. CDR3 DNA: TGTGCCAGCAGCCTCTACACCCGACAGGGTCAGCCCCAGCATTTT.

The rearrangement joins TRBV28 to TRBJ1-1, with 8 bases matching TRBD1. CDR1 and CDR2 (germline): MDHEN, SYDVKM. With 5 bases clipped from V and 4 bases from J, the junction kept 6 bases outside the gene matches. The CDR3 runs 14 residues. This chain's CDR3 is CASSKSGGSTEAFF. In DNA, the CDR3 is TGTGCCAGCAGTAAGTCAGGGGGCTCCACTGAAGCTTTCTTT.

The chain carries TRBV6-1 and TRBJ1-1; D is perhaps TRBD1 (5 bases). The CDR3 length is 15 residues. CDR1 and CDR2 (germline): MNHNS, SASEGT. The V and J ends lost 3 bases and 1 base respectively, with 12 bases between them. DNA of the CDR3: TGTGCCAGCAGTGACATAGGGGTGAAGAACACTGAAGCTTTCTTT. Its translation: CASSDIGVKNTEAFF.

The sample holds a few counts of this clone. This chain links TRBV28 with TRBJ1-2; TRBD1 agrees at 7 bases. Trimming cost V 2 bases and J 5 bases; bases outside gene matches: 11. This CDR3 is 16 amino acids long. Germline values: CDR1 MDHEN, CDR2 SYDVKM. CDR3 nucleotides: TGTGCCAGCAGTTTAGTCCAACAGGGGACGGCATATGGCTACACCTTC. It codes for CASSLVQQGTAYGYTF.

In its sample, this clone was seen a few times. The J gene is TRBJ1-1, the V gene TRBV3-1 (or the pseudogene TRBV3-2); D is unresolved. The germline V gene has CDR1 LGHDT and CDR2 YNNKEL (reference sequence). The CDR3 has 12 amino acids. The V end was cut by 3 bases, the J end by 6 bases, with 8 bases between. This CDR3 is CASSQGRAEAFF. The CDR3 nucleotides are TGTGCCAGCAGCCAGGGTCGGGCTGAAGCTTTCTTT.

V gene TRBV27 combines with J gene TRBJ2-7; 16 positions match TRBD2. The CDR3 is 18 residues long. In germline, CDR1 is MNHEY, CDR2 SMNVEV (reference sequence). After removal of 7 bases from V and 1 base from J, the junction contained 10 bases not matched to a gene. CDR3 DNA: TGTGCCAGCAAGCCTGGGACTAGCGGGAGGGCCGGATCCTACGAGCAGTACTTC. Encoded protein: CASKPGTSGRAGSYEQYF.

V usage is TRBV5-4 and J usage is TRBJ1-3; D not certain. Trimming removed 2 bases at V and 0 bases at J, with 9 bases between. Germline CDR1 is SGHNT and CDR2 is YYREEE (reference sequence). This CDR3 has 15 residues. The DNA for the CDR3 is TGTGCCAGCAGCTTTTTCGCGGGCTCTGGAAACACCATATATTTT. This encodes CASSFFAGSGNTIYF.

The chain carries TRBV19 and TRBJ2-1; TRBD1 agrees at 8 bases. The CDR3 spans 15 residues. CDR1 is LNHDA and CDR2 is SQIVND in the germline V gene (reference sequence). Trimming removed 5 bases from V and 5 bases from J; junction bases left unmatched: 8. The CDR3 spells CASSLRGQADNEQFF. The CDR3 DNA reads as TGTGCCAGTAGTCTCAGGGGGCAGGCGGACAATGAGCAGTTCTTC.

The chain joins TRBV5-1 to TRBJ2-2; TRBD1 is a possible D gene (5 bases). Germline CDR1 and CDR2: SGHRS and YFSETQ. V lost 0 bases to trimming and J lost 2 bases, with 11 bases between them. CDR3 length: 16 residues. CDR3 sequence: CASSLGARVNTGELFF. The CDR3 nucleotides read TGCGCCAGCAGCTTGGGGGCCAGGGTTAACACCGGGGAGCTGTTTTTT.

This chain uses TRBV7-8 with TRBJ2-2, with a tentative D call TRBD2 (6 bases). V was clipped by 5 bases and J by 7 bases, with 14 bases between them. Per germline, CDR1 SGHVS and CDR2 FQNEAQ. The CDR3 runs 14 residues. The DNA of the CDR3 is TGTGCCAGCAGCCAGGCGGGGCAGGGCGGGGAGCTGTTTTTT. Translation: CASSQAGQGGELFF.

The chain carries TRBV5-1 and TRBJ1-1, with D possibly TRBD1 on 6 matching bases. The V end lost 0 bases, the J end lost 7 bases, and 13 bases lay between the germline ends. Germline V gene lookup returns CDR1 SGHRS and CDR2 YFSETQ. This CDR3 spans 14 amino acids. The CDR3 sequence: CASSLAGHRNEAFF. As DNA, the CDR3 is TGCGCCAGCAGCTTGGCGGGACACCGAAATGAAGCTTTCTTT.

This clone was seen once. The rearrangement links TRBV4-1 to TRBJ2-5; possibly TRBD1 for D (5 bases). The CDR3 extends over 17 amino acids. Trimming took off 4 bases at V and 2 bases at J, with 20 bases between the two ends. From germline, CDR1 is MGHRA and CDR2 YSYEKL. The CDR3 DNA reads as TGCGCCAGCAGCCCAATAGACAGCACCGCCCTTCAAGAGACCCAGTACTTC. It codes for CASSPIDSTALQETQYF.